These T cell receptor beta chains were read from a single sample in a study of T-cell reconstitution after alpha-beta-depleted transplantation in children. TCRdb ran MiXCR on the PCR reads and lists one entry per CDR3 protein. The sample yields approximately 630,000 distinct CDR3 sequences, under 15% seen once. The sequencing here drew on PBMCs, taken before TCRalphabeta/CD19-depleted stem cell transplant. These receptors were obtained from a girl under 10 years old with congenital amegakaryocytic thrombocytopenia, due to receive a stem cell transplant. Each CDR3 is given with its conserved first and last residue. D genes are given only for firm matches. A clone size is listed for some rows: how often the clone was seen (once, few, many), or a class if it is expanded.

clone size,D gene,V gene,J gene,CDR3 DNA,CDR3 protein
few,TRBD2,TRBV20-1,TRBJ2-1,TGCAGTGCTAGAGATCCTTCCGGGTCCCGCGGGATAGCTAGCGGGAGGGGTGAGCAGTTCTTC,CSARDPSGSRGIASGRGEQFF
few,.,TRBV20-1,TRBJ2-5,TGCAGTGCTAGAGGGGGATTGGAGACCCAGTACTTC,CSARGGLETQYF
.,.,TRBV4-1,TRBJ1-2,TGCGCCAGCAGCCCCCGGACAGAGCTTTATGGCTACACCTTC,CASSPRTELYGYTF
many,TRBD1,TRBV12-3/TRBV12-4,TRBJ2-3,TGTGCCAGCAGTGACAGGGCCCCTTCTAGCACAGATACGCAGTATTTT,CASSDRAPSSTDTQYF
.,TRBD2,TRBV7-9,TRBJ2-7,TGTGCCAGCAGCCCACGATCTAGCGGGGAATACGAGCAGTACTTC,CASSPRSSGEYEQYF
.,TRBD2,TRBV12-3/TRBV12-4,TRBJ2-3,TGTGCCAGCAGCTCGACTAGCGGCTACACAGATACGCAGTATTTT,CASSSTSGYTDTQYF
few,TRBD1,TRBV10-3,TRBJ1-1,TGTGCCATCAGTGATCCTCGGCCAGGGGGAACTGAAGCTTTCTTT,CAISDPRPGGTEAFF
few,.,TRBV24-1,TRBJ2-2,TGTGCCACCCGAAGGAACACCGGGGAGCTGTTTTTT,CATRRNTGELFF
many,.,TRBV20-1,TRBJ2-3,TGCAGTGCTAGTCGCCCAGCGGGTGGCACAGATACGCAGTATTTT,CSASRPAGGTDTQYF
many,.,TRBV12-3/TRBV12-4,TRBJ1-3,TGTGCCAGCACCCTCCTTGGAAACACCATATATTTT,CASTLLGNTIYF